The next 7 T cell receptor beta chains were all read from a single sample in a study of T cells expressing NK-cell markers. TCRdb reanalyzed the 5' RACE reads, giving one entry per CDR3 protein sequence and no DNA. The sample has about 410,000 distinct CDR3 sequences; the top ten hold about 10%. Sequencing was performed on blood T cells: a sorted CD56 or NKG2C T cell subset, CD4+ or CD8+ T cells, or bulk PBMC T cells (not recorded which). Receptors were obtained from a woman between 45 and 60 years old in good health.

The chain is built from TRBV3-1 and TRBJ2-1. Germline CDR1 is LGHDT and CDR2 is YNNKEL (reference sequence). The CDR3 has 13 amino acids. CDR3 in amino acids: CASSPSTPTEQFF.

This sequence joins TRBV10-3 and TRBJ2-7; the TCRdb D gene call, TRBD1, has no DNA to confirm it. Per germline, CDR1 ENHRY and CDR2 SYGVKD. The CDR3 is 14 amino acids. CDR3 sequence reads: CAISERRDTYEQYF.

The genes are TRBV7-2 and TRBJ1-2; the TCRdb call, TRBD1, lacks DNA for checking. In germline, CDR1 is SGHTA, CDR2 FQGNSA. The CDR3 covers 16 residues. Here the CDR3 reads CASSLEQGRVRHGYTF.

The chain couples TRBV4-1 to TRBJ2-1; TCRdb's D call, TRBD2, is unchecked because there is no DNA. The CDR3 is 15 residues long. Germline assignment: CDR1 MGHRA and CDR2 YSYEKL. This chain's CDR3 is CASSQPTSRYNEQFF.

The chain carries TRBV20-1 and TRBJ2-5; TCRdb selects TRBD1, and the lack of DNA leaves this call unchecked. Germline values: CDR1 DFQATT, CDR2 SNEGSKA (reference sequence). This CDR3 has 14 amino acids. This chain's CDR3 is CSANRGQGRKTQYF.

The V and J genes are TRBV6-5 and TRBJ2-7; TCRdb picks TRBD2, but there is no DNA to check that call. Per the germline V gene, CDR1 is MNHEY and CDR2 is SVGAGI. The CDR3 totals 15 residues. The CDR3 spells CASRPLAGGLYEQYF.

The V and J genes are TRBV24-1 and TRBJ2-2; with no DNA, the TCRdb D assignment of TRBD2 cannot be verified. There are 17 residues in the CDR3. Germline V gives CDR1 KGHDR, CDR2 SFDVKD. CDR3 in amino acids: CATSSSSGSYEGGELFF.